This TCR beta chain derives from a study of tumor-infiltrating lymphocytes in oesophageal squamous cell carcinoma. The V segment lost 0 bases and the J segment 0 bases; nucleotides outside the gene matches: 4. In germline, CDR1 is SGHTA, CDR2 FQGTGA. The CDR3 has 19 residues. TCRdb reanalysed the PCR reads using MiXCR and keeps one entry per CDR3 protein. The profile shows 12,000 or so distinct CDR3 sequences, 45% to 70% of them singletons. This TCR was sampled from a female donor with esophageal squamous cell carcinoma. Input material: esophageal tumor tissue. V and J are TRBV7-3 and TRBJ2-6; TRBD1 agrees at 11 bases. The CDR3 sequence is CASSLTGTGGSSGANVLTF. For the CDR3, the DNA is TGTGCCAGCAGCTTAACCGGGACAGGGGGTAGCTCTGGGGCCAACGTCCTGACTTTC.